These 18 T cell receptor beta chains share one sample of origin, sequenced in a study of blood T cell repertoires in COVID-19. Measured with immunoSEQ multiplex PCR; TCRdb has only the in-frame clones, and not every one. Here the sample spans roughly 79,000 clones, roughly 84% being singletons. Sample: peripheral blood. These receptors were obtained from a man aged 45-65 years with acute or convalescent COVID-19.

This chain connects TRBV28 to TRBJ1-2; the match to TRBD1 covers 8 bases. The V gene's germline CDR1 is MDHEN and CDR2 SYDVKM. V shed 10 bases, J shed 4 bases, and the junction held 2 bases outside the gene matches. CDR3 length equals 11 residues. The CDR3 here is CAITGGYGYTF. DNA of the CDR3: TGTGCCATCACAGGGGGCTATGGCTACACCTTC.

The rearrangement uses TRBV30 and TRBJ2-3; perhaps TRBD2 as D (5 bases). Germline V gene data show CDR1 as GTSNPN and CDR2 as SVGIG (reference sequence). This CDR3 comprises 14 residues. The V end lost 0 bases, the J end lost 6 bases, and 13 bases lay between the germline ends. The CDR3 is CAWSVWLATDTQYF. The CDR3 DNA reads as TGTGCCTGGAGTGTATGGCTAGCTACCGATACGCAGTATTTT.

The chain recombines TRBV19 with TRBJ2-7; 11 nucleotides align to TRBD2. Germline CDR1 and CDR2: LNHDA and SQIVND (reference sequence). This CDR3 contains 14 residues. J was trimmed by 3 bases and V by 5 bases; bases with no gene match: 3. CDR3 residues: CASSLAGGHYEQYF. CDR3 nucleotides: TGTGCCAGTAGTCTAGCGGGGGGCCACTACGAGCAGTACTTC.

The chain is built from TRBV24-1 and TRBJ1-2; tentative D call: TRBD1 (5 bases). V dropped 6 bases and J dropped 2 bases, with 9 bases sitting between them. This CDR3 contains 13 residues. Germline V lookup: CDR1 KGHDR, CDR2 SFDVKD. DNA of the CDR3: TGTGCCACCAGTCAAGGGGTGAACTATGGCTACACCTTC. This encodes CATSQGVNYGYTF.

This clone was detected a few times. The V call is TRBV5-1, the J call TRBJ2-3; 9 bases match TRBD2. V shed 4 bases and J 0 bases; nucleotides not matched to a gene: 6. The CDR3 totals 16 residues. Germline CDR1 and CDR2: SGHRS and YFSETQ. The CDR3 region is CASSLGLAWSTDTQYF. CDR3 DNA: TGCGCCAGCAGCCTGGGACTAGCTTGGAGCACAGATACGCAGTATTTT.

This rearrangement joins TRBV9 to TRBJ2-2; D may be TRBD2 (6 bases). Trimming left V 4 bases short and J 3 bases short, with 16 bases between. Germline V lookup: CDR1 SGDLS, CDR2 YYNGEE. The CDR3 runs to 16 residues. CDR3 nucleotides: TGTGCCAGCAGCCCTCAGGGAGGATGGGACACCGGGGAGCTGTTTTTT. Its protein product is CASSPQGGWDTGELFF. Supplemented by reference TRBV9 and TRBJ2-2, the full variable domain reads DSGVTQTPKHLITATGQRVTLRCSPRSGDLSVYWYQQSLDQGLQFLIQYYNGEERAKGNILERFSAQQFPDLHSELNLSSLELGDSALYFCASSPQGGWDTGELFFGEGSRLTVL.

The chain combines TRBV28 with TRBJ2-7, with D uncertain. Deletions cut 5 bases from V and 4 bases from J, with 3 bases between. The CDR3 is made up of 10 amino acids. Looked up from germline, CDR1 is MDHEN and CDR2 is SYDVKM. CDR3 nucleotide sequence: TGTGCCAGCAGTCAGTACGAGCAGTACTTC. The encoded protein is CASSQYEQYF.

The chain carries TRBV18 and TRBJ2-7, with 8 nucleotides matching TRBD2. Per the germline V gene, CDR1 is KGHSH and CDR2 is LQKENI. V dropped 1 base and J dropped 2; count of bases not matched to a gene: 1. This CDR3 is built from 14 residues. The CDR3 DNA sequence: TGTGCCAGCTCACCACAGCGGGGGACCTACGAGCAGTACTTC. Its protein is CASSPQRGTYEQYF. The full variable domain, in which reference TRBV18 and TRBJ2-7 provide the parts outside the CDR3, is NAGVMQNPRHLVRRRGQEARLRCSPMKGHSHVYWYRQLPEEGLKFMVYLQKENIIDESGMPKERFSAEFPKEGPSILRIQQVVRGDSAAYFCASSPQRGTYEQYFGPGTRLTVT.

The chain links TRBV7-7 to TRBJ2-5; 8 bases align to TRBD1. V gave up 5 bases and J gave up 1 base; unmatched junction bases: 3. Germline V gives CDR1 SSHAT, CDR2 FNYEAQ (reference sequence). The CDR3 runs 14 residues. Written as DNA, the CDR3 is TGTGCCAGCAGCCTAGGGACAGGCCAAGAGACCCAGTACTTC. Translating gives CASSLGTGQETQYF.

V is TRBV28 and J is TRBJ1-5; perhaps TRBD1 as D (6 bases). Germline V lookup: CDR1 MDHEN, CDR2 SYDVKM. V was clipped by 3 bases and J by 3 bases, with 24 bases between them. This CDR3 comprises 19 residues. In DNA form, the CDR3 reads TGTGCCAGCAGTTTTTTTGGTTCTTTAGGGGGTTCTTACAATCAGCCCCAGCATTTT. It specifies CASSFFGSLGGSYNQPQHF.

The chain couples TRBV7-2 to TRBJ2-3; 16 bases line up with TRBD2. The V and J ends lost 5 bases and 5 bases, in that order; junction bases with no gene match: 7. Per germline, CDR1 SGHTA and CDR2 FQGNSA. The CDR3 sequence is 17 residues long. CDR3 loop: CASSPPGLAGGLDTQYF. The CDR3 DNA reads as TGTGCCAGCAGCCCTCCGGGACTAGCGGGAGGGTTAGATACGCAGTATTTT.

This chain uses TRBV12-5 with TRBJ2-2; 8 bases match TRBD1. Germline V lookup: CDR1 LGHNT, CDR2 FRNRAP. The ends lost 5 bases at V and 2 bases at J; junction bases unmatched: 4. The CDR3 sequence is 15 residues long. CDR3 coding DNA: TGTGCTAGTGGTACCGGACAGGGCAACACCGGGGAGCTGTTTTTT. This translates into CASGTGQGNTGELFF.

The chain employs TRBV27 and TRBJ2-7; TRBD1 aligns across 7 bases. With 5 bases clipped from V and 5 bases from J, the junction kept 3 bases outside the gene matches. The CDR3 extends over 12 amino acids. Germline-derived CDR1 and CDR2 are MNHEY and SMNVEV (reference sequence). The CDR3, as DNA: TGTGCCAGCAGTCAGACAGGGAACGAGCAGTACTTC. Translation gives CASSQTGNEQYF.

A single count supports this clone. This rearrangement joins TRBV2 to TRBJ1-5; D not certain. Trimming took off 7 bases at V and 3 bases at J, with 10 bases between the two ends. Germline values: CDR1 SNHLY, CDR2 FYNNEI. This CDR3 spans 13 amino acids. The CDR3 DNA is TGTGCCAGCACACAAATTTTCAATCAGCCCCAGCATTTT. Translating it yields CASTQIFNQPQHF.

The sample holds one count of this clone. The chain uses TRBV12-5 and TRBJ1-1; possible D gene TRBD1, 5 bases. The CDR3 is 13 amino acids. Germline CDR1 reads LGHNT; CDR2 reads FRNRAP. Trimming pared 2 bases from V and 8 bases from J, leaving 12 bases between. For the CDR3, the DNA is TGTGCTAGTGGTTTGATGGGGGGGTTGGAAGCTTTCTTT. Translation: CASGLMGGLEAFF.

The rearrangement links TRBV10-1 to TRBJ2-3; 8 nucleotides line up with TRBD1. Germline V lookup: CDR1 WNHNN, CDR2 SYGVQD (reference sequence). The ends lost 6 bases at V and 4 bases at J; junction bases unmatched: 3. The CDR3 is 13 residues long. The DNA for the CDR3 is TGCGCCAGCAGCTTACAGGGGGCAGATACGCAGTATTTT. It translates to CASSLQGADTQYF.

This sequence joins TRBV5-1 and TRBJ1-1; D gene uncertain. Germline values: CDR1 SGHRS, CDR2 YFSETQ. Trimming removed 2 bases from V and 3 bases from J, with 8 bases in between. CDR3 length equals 13 residues. The CDR3 region is CASSFVADTEAFF. CDR3 DNA: TGCGCCAGCAGCTTTGTCGCGGACACTGAAGCTTTCTTT.

The V call is TRBV5-1, the J call TRBJ2-1, with D maybe TRBD1 (6 bases). Trimming stripped 4 bases from V and 10 bases from J, with 15 bases between. The CDR3 has 13 residues. Germline CDR1 is SGHRS and CDR2 is YFSETQ. The CDR3 bases are TGCGCCAGCAGCCTAGACAGGTGGGGGGAGCAGTTCTTC. Its protein product is CASSLDRWGEQFF.